The 21 T cell receptor beta chains in this list originate from one sample, sequenced in a study of T-cell reconstitution after alpha-beta-depleted transplantation in children. Preparation of the TCRbeta library involved a method that used unique molecular identifiers. In TCRdb, the PCR reads were re-called with MiXCR into one record per CDR3 protein. In the table there are roughly 790,000 distinct CDR3 sequences, 15% to 20% of which are singletons. The specimen comprised PBMCs, mostly from graft donor cells, sampled 360 days after TCRalphabeta/CD19-depleted stem cell transplant. Every receptor here comes from a male patient between 10 and 17 years old who had a stem cell transplant for acute lymphoblastic leukemia, so the T cells may come from the graft donor.

The chain employs TRBV6-5 and TRBJ2-1, with D tentatively TRBD1 (6 bases). V was clipped by 3 bases and J by 1 base, with 19 bases between them. This CDR3 contains 18 residues. Germline CDR1 is MNHEY and CDR2 is SVGAGI. This CDR3 reads CASSYNVPLGASYNEQFF. For the CDR3, the DNA is TGTGCCAGCAGTTATAACGTACCTCTGGGGGCTTCCTACAATGAGCAGTTCTTC.

This clonotype was picked up a small number of times. This chain connects TRBV6-1 to TRBJ2-1; TRBD2 agrees at 15 bases. The CDR3 spans 18 residues. J was trimmed by 2 bases and V by 4 bases; bases with no gene match: 6. Germline V gene sequence: CDR1 MNHNS, CDR2 SASEGT. As DNA, the CDR3 is TGTGCCAGCAGTGGAGGACTAGCGGGAGGGCCCCCCTACAATGAGCAGTTCTTC. Translation gives CASSGGLAGGPPYNEQFF.

Only a few counts were recorded for this clonotype. The J gene is TRBJ1-4, the V gene TRBV25-1; 7 bases match TRBD1. The CDR3 extends over 14 amino acids. CDR1 is MGHDK, CDR2 SYGVNS, per germline. The V gene end was trimmed by 4 bases and the J gene end by 4 bases; junction bases not matched to a gene: 3. The CDR3 DNA reads as TGTGCCAGCAGTGGGGACAGCTTTAATGAAAAACTGTTTTTT. Amino acids: CASSGDSFNEKLFF.

The chain links TRBV7-2 to TRBJ1-1, with D perhaps TRBD1 (5 bases). The CDR3 runs 15 residues. Germline V gene lookup returns CDR1 SGHTA and CDR2 FQGNSA. Trimming left V 4 bases short and J 0 bases short, with 12 bases between. As DNA, the CDR3 is TGTGCCAGCAGCTCACGACAGAAGATGAACACTGAAGCTTTCTTT. This encodes CASSSRQKMNTEAFF.

This chain links TRBV2 with TRBJ2-2, with D perhaps TRBD2 (6 bases). The germline V gene encodes CDR1 SNHLY and CDR2 FYNNEI. This CDR3 is built from 17 residues. V was trimmed by 6 bases and J by 0 bases, leaving 17 bases between them. CDR3 nucleotides: TGTGCCAGCAGAGATTCGGCGGGACTGGCGAACACCGGGGAGCTGTTTTTT. This sequence encodes CASRDSAGLANTGELFF.

The rearrangement uses TRBV12-3 or TRBV12-4 and TRBJ2-5, with a weak D call TRBD2 (5 bases). CDR3 length equals 14 residues. V shed 7 bases and J shed 0 bases, with 12 bases lying between them. For the CDR3, the DNA is TGTGCCAGCACTCCTGGACTGAACCAAGAGACCCAGTACTTC. Translation: CASTPGLNQETQYF.

A few counts support this clonotype. This sequence joins TRBV7-2 and TRBJ2-3; 7 nucleotides match TRBD2. CDR3 length: 17 residues. Trimming cost V 2 bases and J 4 bases; bases outside gene matches: 12. Germline CDR1 SGHTA, CDR2 FQGNSA. CDR3 amino acids: CASSLMTSLWGSDTQYF. DNA of the CDR3: TGTGCCAGCAGCTTAATGACTAGCCTATGGGGTTCAGATACGCAGTATTTT.

The table lists this clonotype with a few counts. CDR3 sequence: CASSLVGQGEVGETQYF. CDR3 nucleotides: TGCGCCAGCAGCTTGGTGGGACAGGGGGAAGTAGGAGAGACCCAGTACTTC. This chain connects TRBV5-1 to TRBJ2-5, with TRBD1 matching 11 bases. Germline V CDR1 and CDR2: SGHRS, YFSETQ. The CDR3 spans 17 residues. Trimming removed 0 bases from V and 4 bases from J; junction bases left unmatched: 8.

The chain employs TRBV27 and TRBJ2-7; D call uncertain. V was pared by 5 bases and J by 0 bases, with 11 bases between. Germline CDR1 MNHEY, CDR2 SMNVEV (reference sequence). The CDR3 covers 14 residues. Here the CDR3 DNA reads TGTGCCAGCAGTATTCAGAAAAGCTCCTACGAGCAGTACTTC. Its translation is CASSIQKSSYEQYF.

The sample holds a few counts of this clonotype. The chain employs TRBV4-1 and TRBJ2-3; D is perhaps TRBD1 or TRBD2 (6 bases each). The length of the CDR3 is 15 residues. The germline CDR1 and CDR2 sequences are MGHRA and YSYEKL. V was trimmed by 3 bases and J by 4 bases, leaving 14 bases between them. CDR3 region: CASSQGDRRADTQYF. CDR3 sequence (DNA): TGCGCCAGCAGCCAGGGTGACAGGAGGGCAGATACGCAGTATTTT.

A few counts support this clonotype. This chain links TRBV7-2 with TRBJ1-6; no firm D call. Deletions cut 5 bases from V and 0 bases from J, with 23 bases between. The CDR3 has 20 residues. Germline values: CDR1 SGHTA, CDR2 FQGNSA. The CDR3 reads CASSNFTLEAVSSYNSPLHF. CDR3 nucleotides: TGTGCCAGCAGCAACTTCACCTTGGAGGCGGTGAGCTCCTATAATTCACCCCTCCACTTT.

The V and J genes are TRBV14 and TRBJ2-1, with 11 bases aligning to TRBD2. With V trimmed by 4 bases and J by 0 bases, 8 bases remained unmatched. The CDR3 is made up of 18 amino acids. CDR1 and CDR2 (germline): SGHDN, FVKESK. The CDR3 loop reads CASSPRTSGWSSYNEQFF. The CDR3 coding sequence is TGTGCCAGCAGCCCCCGGACTAGCGGGTGGAGCTCCTACAATGAGCAGTTCTTC.

The CDR3 DNA follows: TGCGCCAGCAGCCAAGAACCGGGAGCCTACAATGAGCAGTTCTTC. This codes for CASSQEPGAYNEQFF. This chain uses TRBV4-1 with TRBJ2-1; a weak D match, TRBD2 (6 bases). CDR1 is MGHRA and CDR2 is YSYEKL in the germline V gene. Between the trimmed V and J ends, which lost 0 bases and 2 bases, there was a span of 8 bases. There are 15 residues in the CDR3.

This clonotype was picked up many times. The chain is built from TRBV10-3 and TRBJ1-5; TRBD1 is a possible D gene (5 bases). CDR1 is ENHRY and CDR2 is SYGVKD in the germline V gene. The CDR3 contains 15 residues. The germline V and J ends were trimmed by 0 bases and 1 base, with 7 bases remaining between them. This CDR3 reads CAISESGGSNQPQHF. The CDR3 nucleotides read TGTGCCATCAGTGAGTCCGGGGGGAGCAATCAGCCCCAGCATTTT.

The rearrangement links TRBV6-6 to TRBJ2-7; TRBD1 is a possible D gene (6 bases). The CDR3 runs to 13 residues. V gave up 6 bases and J gave up 4 bases, with 13 bases separating them. Germline V CDR1 and CDR2: MNHNY, SVGAGI (reference sequence). The CDR3 sequence: CASRQDRYYEQYF. The CDR3 coding sequence is TGTGCCAGCAGACAAGACAGGTATTACGAGCAGTACTTC.

This clonotype was picked up a small number of times. A much larger clone differs from this one at a single base, so this may be a read error. The CDR3 loop is CASSFGTLSSYEQYF. CDR3 sequence (DNA): TGTGCCAGCAGCTTCGGGACTTTAAGCTCCTACGAGCAGTACTTC. V usage is TRBV7-2 and J usage is TRBJ2-7, with D possibly TRBD2 on 6 matching bases. This CDR3 comprises 15 residues. The germline gives CDR1 SGHTA, CDR2 FQGNSA. Between the trimmed V and J ends, which lost 3 bases and 0 bases, there was a span of 12 bases.

This clonotype showed up just a few times. The rearrangement links TRBV13 to TRBJ2-1; 7 bases map to TRBD2. Unmatched junction bases numbered 4, after V lost 3 bases and J lost 5 bases. From germline, CDR1 is PRHDT and CDR2 FYEKMQ (reference sequence). The CDR3 consists of 14 residues. CDR3 DNA: TGTGCCAGCAGCTTGGGGGGGGTCCACAATGAGCAGTTCTTC. This codes for CASSLGGVHNEQFF.

The V and J genes are TRBV3-1 and TRBJ2-1; 10 nucleotides agree with TRBD2. The length of the CDR3 is 19 residues. Germline V CDR1 and CDR2: LGHDT, YNNKEL (reference sequence). Trimming took 1 base from V and 2 from J; bases not matched to a gene: 11. CDR3 sequence reads: CASSQALLPGLATYNEQFF. The CDR3 bases are TGTGCCAGCAGCCAAGCCCTCCTCCCGGGACTAGCGACCTACAATGAGCAGTTCTTC.

This clonotype was seen once. This chain links TRBV5-1 with TRBJ2-1, with D possibly called TRBD1 or TRBD2 (6 bases each). CDR1 is SGHRS and CDR2 is YFSETQ in the germline V gene. V dropped 4 bases and J dropped 14 bases, with 13 bases sitting between them. CDR3 length: 11 residues. The DNA of the CDR3 is TGCGCCAGCAGCGAGGGGGGAAATAAGTTCTTC. Translating it yields CASSEGGNKFF.

CDR3 DNA sequence: TGCAGTGCCACCGTACCCTGGGCCTATGGCTACACCTTC. Its translation is CSATVPWAYGYTF. This rearrangement joins TRBV20-1 to TRBJ1-2; D not certain. Trimming removed 6 bases at V and 4 bases at J, with 15 bases between. The germline V gene encodes CDR1 DFQATT and CDR2 SNEGSKA (reference sequence). The CDR3 loop spans 13 amino acids.

In its sample, this clonotype was seen many times. The chain couples TRBV5-1 to TRBJ2-3; TRBD1 might be the D (6 bases). This CDR3 has 14 residues. V dropped 5 bases and J dropped 4 bases, with 14 bases sitting between them. The germline V gene encodes CDR1 SGHRS and CDR2 YFSETQ. The CDR3 reads CASRLQGGADTQYF. The DNA of the CDR3 is TGCGCCAGCAGGTTACAGGGTGGCGCAGATACGCAGTATTTT. Drawing the rest from reference TRBV5-1 and TRBJ2-3, the complete variable domain is KAGVTQTPRYLIKTRGQQVTLSCSPISGHRSVSWYQQTPGQGLQFLFEYFSETQRNKGNFPGRFSGRQFSNSRSEMNVSTLELGDSALYLCASRLQGGADTQYFGPGTRLTVL.